A single sample is the source of the 28 T cell receptor beta chains below, sequenced in a study of blood T cells in healthy people across ages. Using a J-beta primer mix together with a sample-barcoded 5' primer, a second PCR was run for about 6 to 11 cycles. TCRdb used MiXCR to reprocess the 5' RACE reads, holding one entry per CDR3 protein. Of a few hundred thousand distinct CDR3 sequences in the sample, about 49% were seen once. Sequenced sample: blood. The source is a man aged 60 to 69 in good health.

As concerns this clonotype: A much bigger clone sits one base away, suggesting this may be a read error. The chain carries TRBV20-1 and TRBJ2-3; D possibly uses TRBD1 or TRBD2 (6 bases each). Germline assignment: CDR1 DFQATT and CDR2 SNEGSKA (reference sequence). V lost 3 bases, J lost 2 bases, and 12 bases lay in between. The CDR3 runs to 14 residues. The CDR3 loop is CSARGTGATDTQYF. The CDR3 DNA sequence: TGCAGTGCTAGGGGGACGGGGGCCACAGATACGCAGTATTTT.

The rearrangement uses TRBV20-1 and TRBJ2-1; no clear D. The CDR3 runs 13 residues. Germline V gene sequence: CDR1 DFQATT, CDR2 SNEGSKA (reference sequence). Between the trimmed V and J ends, which lost 4 bases and 9 bases, there was a span of 16 bases. The CDR3 protein is CSANTRFGLEQFF. As DNA, the CDR3 is TGCAGTGCTAACACCCGGTTCGGGCTTGAGCAGTTCTTC.

The J gene is TRBJ2-1, the V gene TRBV7-2; 7 nucleotides match TRBD2. The CDR3 has 14 amino acids. Germline CDR1 is SGHTA and CDR2 is FQGNSA. Losses at the gene ends were 2 bases for V and 12 bases for J; bases not matched to a gene: 10. CDR3 nucleotides: TGTGCCAGCAGCTTAAGGGCCGGGGGGACTGGGCAGTTCTTC. Its translation: CASSLRAGGTGQFF.

The chain couples TRBV18 to TRBJ2-3, with D tentatively TRBD2 (7 bases). The CDR3 sequence is 16 residues long. The V gene's germline CDR1 is KGHSH and CDR2 LQKENI. The germline V and J ends were trimmed by 6 bases and 7 bases, with 23 bases remaining between them. The CDR3 here is CASSLGGPLSTYTQYF. The CDR3, as DNA: TGTGCCAGCTCCCTCGGGGGGCCCCTATCAACATATACGCAGTATTTT. The full variable domain, in which reference TRBV18 and TRBJ2-3 provide the parts outside the CDR3, is NAGVMQNPRHLVRRRGQEARLRCSPMKGHSHVYWYRQLPEEGLKFMVYLQKENIIDESGMPKERFSAEFPKEGPSILRIQQVVRGDSAAYFCASSLGGPLSTYTQYFGPGTRLTVL.

This clonotype was picked up a small number of times. The chain links TRBV24-1 to TRBJ2-1; D might be TRBD2 (6 bases). With 2 bases removed from V and 6 bases from J, the gap between germline ends came to 25 bases. CDR3 length: 19 residues. CDR1 and CDR2 (germline): KGHDR, SFDVKD. The CDR3 DNA reads as TGTGCCACCAGTGATTCCCTCACGGGAGTTTTCTTAGGGGCCAATGAGCAGTTCTTC. Protein product: CATSDSLTGVFLGANEQFF.

This clonotype was seen only a few times. The genes are TRBV20-1 and TRBJ2-7; tentatively, D is TRBD1 (5 bases). Germline assignment: CDR1 DFQATT and CDR2 SNEGSKA (reference sequence). The V end lost 2 bases, the J end lost 2 bases, and 7 bases lay between the germline ends. The CDR3 consists of 12 residues. The CDR3 here is CSARLGAYEQYF. The CDR3 nucleotides read TGCAGTGCTAGATTAGGGGCCTACGAGCAGTACTTC.

This clonotype was observed a handful of times. The chain uses TRBV6-2 or TRBV6-3 and TRBJ1-2; D possibly corresponds to TRBD1 (6 bases). V was clipped by 2 bases and J by 2 bases, with 6 bases between them. The CDR3 spans 13 residues. Germline V CDR1 and CDR2: MNHEY, SVGEGT. The CDR3 sequence is CASSYGQNYGYTF. The CDR3 DNA sequence: TGTGCCAGCAGTTACGGACAGAACTATGGCTACACCTTC.

The gene calls are TRBV20-1 and TRBJ2-7; no firm D call. In germline, CDR1 is DFQATT, CDR2 SNEGSKA (reference sequence). The CDR3 consists of 10 residues. Trimming took off 0 bases at V and 5 bases at J, with 2 bases between the two ends. The CDR3 loop reads CSARENEQYF. In DNA, the CDR3 is TGCAGTGCTAGAGAAAACGAGCAGTACTTC.

The rearrangement uses TRBV24-1 and TRBJ2-5; unclear D gene. The V and J ends lost 2 bases and 1 base respectively, with 4 bases between them. The CDR3 consists of 13 residues. Germline V gene lookup returns CDR1 KGHDR and CDR2 SFDVKD. CDR3 loop: CATSDYFQETQYF. CDR3 nucleotides: TGTGCCACCAGTGATTACTTCCAAGAGACCCAGTACTTC.

The rearrangement joins TRBV28 to TRBJ1-1; unclear D gene. The CDR3 spans 11 residues. Between the trimmed V and J ends, which lost 7 bases and 7 bases, there was a span of 10 bases. Germline V CDR1 and CDR2: MDHEN, SYDVKM. CDR3 sequence: CASTRAVEAFF. DNA of the CDR3: TGTGCCAGCACGAGGGCAGTTGAAGCTTTCTTT.

The chain employs TRBV12-3 or TRBV12-4 and TRBJ2-5; TRBD2 agrees at 9 bases. The CDR3 sequence is 15 residues long. V gave up 5 bases and J gave up 0 bases; unmatched junction bases: 4. In DNA, the CDR3 is TGTGCCAGCAGTCCGCTAGCGGGGAACCAAGAGACCCAGTACTTC. It codes for CASSPLAGNQETQYF.

The J gene is TRBJ1-2, the V gene TRBV27; perhaps TRBD1 as D (5 bases). V lost 2 bases, J lost 2 bases, and 12 bases lay in between. Germline V CDR1 and CDR2: MNHEY, SMNVEV (reference sequence). The CDR3 spans 15 residues. For the CDR3, the DNA is TGTGCCAGCAGTTTACGGCAGGGAGGAAACTATGGCTACACCTTC. Its protein is CASSLRQGGNYGYTF.

The chain employs TRBV5-1 and TRBJ2-3; 10 bases match TRBD2. The germline V gene encodes CDR1 SGHRS and CDR2 YFSETQ. CDR3 length equals 15 residues. V trimming: 4 bases; J trimming: 2 bases; junction bases outside the gene matches: 4. The CDR3 bases are TGCGCCAGCAGCCCCACTAGCGGGGACACAGATACGCAGTATTTT. Its translation: CASSPTSGDTDTQYF.

The V and J genes are TRBV10-2 and TRBJ1-4; TRBD1 aligns across 9 bases. Germline trimming cut 4 bases from V and 6 bases from J; bases unmatched to any gene: 9. Germline CDR1 is WSHSY and CDR2 is SAAADI. The CDR3 consists of 16 residues. CDR3 amino acids: CASSGPTGGSDEKLFF. The CDR3 nucleotides are TGCGCCAGCAGTGGACCCACAGGGGGCAGCGATGAAAAACTGTTTTTT.

This rearrangement joins TRBV20-1 to TRBJ2-5, with D perhaps TRBD2 (5 bases). V lost 5 bases, J lost 7 bases, and 8 bases lay in between. This CDR3 has 10 residues. The germline gives CDR1 DFQATT, CDR2 SNEGSKA (reference sequence). The DNA for the CDR3 is TGCAGTGCTGACGGGGTGACCCAGTACTTC. As protein: CSADGVTQYF.

J is TRBJ2-3 and V is TRBV24-1; unclear D gene. There are 13 residues in the CDR3. Trimming pared 4 bases from V and 3 bases from J, leaving 7 bases between. From germline, CDR1 is KGHDR and CDR2 SFDVKD. The CDR3 spells CATSEDGTDTQYF. The CDR3 bases are TGTGCCACCAGTGAGGACGGGACAGATACGCAGTATTTT.

The CDR3 sequence is CASREENYGYTF. DNA of the CDR3: TGTGCCAGCAGGGAAGAAAACTATGGCTACACCTTC. V is TRBV6-5 and J is TRBJ1-2, with no clear D. Trimming shortened V by 6 bases and J by 2 bases, and 7 bases separated the two germline ends. Germline V gives CDR1 MNHEY, CDR2 SVGAGI. There are 12 residues in the CDR3.

This clonotype was recorded many times. With a much larger clone just one base away, this may be a read error. This rearrangement joins TRBV20-1 to TRBJ2-1; TRBD2 matches 7 bases. The CDR3 sequence is 14 residues long. V gave up 1 base and J gave up 9 bases; unmatched junction bases: 9. The germline V gene has CDR1 DFQATT and CDR2 SNEGSKA (reference sequence). The DNA for the CDR3 is TGCAGTGCTAGAGGACGAGCGGGAAGGAGTGAGCAGTTCTTC. Its protein is CSARGRAGRSEQFF.

V and J are TRBV6-1 and TRBJ1-2; 7 nucleotides match TRBD1. V lost 6 bases and J lost 8; bases outside the gene matches: 9. The CDR3 is 13 amino acids. In germline, CDR1 is MNHNS, CDR2 SASEGT. The CDR3 DNA follows: TGTGCCAGCAGGCAAAAGGGGGCAGGAGGCTACACCTTC. Its protein product is CASRQKGAGGYTF.

This clonotype came up a few times. J is TRBJ2-1 and V is TRBV4-3; D call uncertain. The CDR3 totals 13 residues. Per the germline V gene, CDR1 is LGHNA and CDR2 is YSLEER. The ends were cut back, 3 bases at V and 8 bases at J, with 11 bases in the middle. In DNA form, the CDR3 reads TGCGCCAGCAGCCAGGGTGTAGCCTATGAGCAGTTCTTC. Amino acid sequence: CASSQGVAYEQFF.

V is TRBV11-1 and J is TRBJ2-3, with D tentatively TRBD1 or TRBD2 (5 bases each). CDR3 size: 15 residues. The germline gives CDR1 SGHAT, CDR2 FQDESV (reference sequence). V was cut by 0 bases and J by 3 bases, with 10 bases left in between. The CDR3 spells CASSLAPGATDTQYF. The CDR3 coding sequence is TGTGCCAGCAGCTTAGCCCCCGGGGCAACAGATACGCAGTATTTT.

The chain combines TRBV24-1 with TRBJ2-3, with D possibly being TRBD2 (7 bases). Germline loops: CDR1 KGHDR, CDR2 SFDVKD. Trimming shortened V by 5 bases and J by 4 bases, and 12 bases separated the two germline ends. This CDR3 has 14 residues. This CDR3 is CATSARGAPDTQYF. CDR3 coding DNA: TGTGCCACCAGTGCCCGGGGGGCGCCAGATACGCAGTATTTT.

The chain combines TRBV3-1 with TRBJ2-7, with 13 bases that match TRBD2. The CDR3 is 17 residues long. The germline gives CDR1 LGHDT, CDR2 YNNKEL (reference sequence). The trim removed 2 bases at V and 2 bases at J, leaving 6 bases unmatched. The CDR3 reads CASSQPGLAGPAYEQYF. The DNA of the CDR3 is TGTGCCAGCAGCCAACCGGGACTAGCGGGACCTGCCTACGAGCAGTACTTC.

This clonotype was found once. The junction shows a germline mismatch at one end, possibly a read error. The gene calls are TRBV12-3 or TRBV12-4 and TRBJ2-4; the match to TRBD1 covers 9 bases. Gene TRBJ2-5 matches the end of the DNA better, so the J call may be wrong. This CDR3 comprises 15 residues. The CDR3 DNA is TGTGCCAGCATCAGGACAGGGGACAACCAAGGGACCCAGTACTTC. Residues: CASIRTGDNQGTQYF.

This chain connects TRBV5-1 to TRBJ2-7, with D perhaps being TRBD1 or TRBD2 (5 bases each). The J call may not be correct, given that the DNA end is closer to TRBJ2-5. The CDR3 consists of 15 residues. Germline V gene sequence: CDR1 SGHRS, CDR2 YFSETQ. The CDR3 here is CASSRGRVREETQYF. CDR3 bases: TGCGCCAGCAGCAGAGGACGCGTCAGGGAGGAGACCCAGTACTTC.

The chain is built from TRBV5-1 and TRBJ2-5; 7 bases fit TRBD1. Trimming at V came to 7 bases and at J to 1 base, leaving 10 bases not matched to a gene. Germline CDR1 and CDR2: SGHRS and YFSETQ. The CDR3 has 15 residues. DNA for the CDR3: TGCGCCAGCTCTGAGGCCGGGACAGTCCAAGAGACCCAGTACTTC. It codes for CASSEAGTVQETQYF.

The chain uses TRBV7-2 and TRBJ1-2; D not certain. Germline CDR1 and CDR2: SGHTA and FQGNSA. The CDR3 loop spans 14 amino acids. Trimming took off 5 bases at V and 6 bases at J, with 16 bases between the two ends. The CDR3 bases are TGTGCCAGCAGCCCGGGCCCCGGGGAGCATGGCTACACCTTC. It codes for CASSPGPGEHGYTF.

This clonotype was seen only a few times. The chain links TRBV7-2 to TRBJ2-1; D is possibly TRBD2 (5 bases). Trimming removed 5 bases at V and 7 bases at J, with 21 bases between. The CDR3 loop spans 16 amino acids. Germline CDR1 SGHTA, CDR2 FQGNSA. This chain's CDR3 is CASSTRQTTRANEQFF. The CDR3 nucleotides are TGTGCCAGCAGCACGAGGCAGACTACAAGAGCGAATGAGCAGTTCTTC.